This TCR beta chain stems from a study of neurological immune-mediated disorders. This clonotype was seen repeatedly, ten times or more. Via MiXCR, TCRdb re-called the 5' RACE reads, giving one row per CDR3 protein. The data hold tens of thousands of distinct CDR3 sequences, with just over 2.5% observed a single time. Germline CDR1 DFQATT, CDR2 SNEGSKA (reference sequence). This CDR3 comprises 19 residues. Trimming cost V 2 bases and J 5 bases; bases outside gene matches: 16. Unsorted libraries were prepared from 2 million PBMCs held at -80 C. This clonotype originated in a woman younger than 45 with multiple sclerosis. The rearrangement links TRBV20-1 to TRBJ2-1; 12 bases fit TRBD2. The sample taken for sequencing was PBMCs. CDR3 sequence: CSARKGNAASGRAHNEQFF. In nucleotides, the CDR3 is TGCAGTGCTAGAAAGGGAAACGCTGCTAGCGGGAGGGCCCACAATGAGCAGTTCTTC.